Following are 3 T cell receptor beta chains from one sample sequenced in a study of blood T cell repertoires in COVID-19. Using immunoSEQ multiplex PCR, the repertoire was profiled, and TCRdb retains in-frame clones only, with some absent. The sample shows 90,000 to 150,000 clones, around 79% of them seen only once. The sample consisted of peripheral blood. Source of these receptors: a man aged 45 to 65 with acute or convalescent COVID-19.

The V and J genes are TRBV28 and TRBJ2-5; 8 nucleotides align to TRBD1. The CDR3 totals 14 residues. The germline V gene has CDR1 MDHEN and CDR2 SYDVKM. V was clipped by 5 bases and J by 3 bases; unmatched bases: 5. The CDR3 bases are TGTGCCAGCAGTCCCAGGGGGCGGAAAGAGACCCAGTACTTC. Amino acids: CASSPRGRKETQYF.

The sample holds one count of this clone. V gene TRBV6-5 combines with J gene TRBJ2-2, with D tentatively TRBD1 (6 bases). V lost 10 bases, J lost 0 bases, and 9 bases lay in between. The germline V gene has CDR1 MNHEY and CDR2 SVGAGI. CDR3 length equals 13 residues. CDR3 residues: CAIGQSNTGELFF. As DNA, the CDR3 is TGTGCCATCGGACAGTCGAACACCGGGGAGCTGTTTTTT.

The chain carries TRBV11-2 and TRBJ1-3; TRBD1 aligns across 8 bases. The CDR3 extends over 14 amino acids. V shed 4 bases and J 7 bases; nucleotides not matched to a gene: 6. Germline CDR1 and CDR2: SGHAT and FQNNGV. DNA of the CDR3: TGTGCCAGCAGCTCCCTGCGGACAGGGAACACCATATATTTT. Protein: CASSSLRTGNTIYF.